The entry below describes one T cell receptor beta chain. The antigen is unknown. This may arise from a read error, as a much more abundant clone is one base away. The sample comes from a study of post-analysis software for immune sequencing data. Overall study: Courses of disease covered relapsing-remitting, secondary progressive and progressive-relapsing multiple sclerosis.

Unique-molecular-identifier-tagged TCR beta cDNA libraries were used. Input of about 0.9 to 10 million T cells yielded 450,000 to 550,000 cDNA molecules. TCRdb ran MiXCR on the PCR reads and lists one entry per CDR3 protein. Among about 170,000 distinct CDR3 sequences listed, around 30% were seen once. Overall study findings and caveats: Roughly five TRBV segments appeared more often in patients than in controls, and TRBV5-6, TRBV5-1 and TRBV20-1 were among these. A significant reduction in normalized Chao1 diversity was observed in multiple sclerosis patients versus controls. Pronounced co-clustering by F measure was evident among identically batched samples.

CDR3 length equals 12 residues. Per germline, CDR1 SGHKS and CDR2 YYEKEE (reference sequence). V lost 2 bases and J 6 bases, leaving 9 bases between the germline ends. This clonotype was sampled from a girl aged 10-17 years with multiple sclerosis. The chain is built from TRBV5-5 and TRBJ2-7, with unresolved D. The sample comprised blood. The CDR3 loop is CASSFNDCEQYF. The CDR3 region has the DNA TGTGCCAGCAGCTTCAACGACTGCGAGCAGTACTTC.